The table lists the clone carrying this T cell receptor (beta chain) with many counts. This sample is part of a study of T-cell memory formation after mild COVID-19. Researchers used 5'RACE with constant-segment primers to make TCR alpha and TCR beta cDNA libraries that carry sample barcodes and UMIs. Each CDR3 protein is one row after TCRdb ran MiXCR on the 5' RACE reads. This table holds 49,000 or so distinct CDR3 sequences, 7% to 8% found once. The CDR3 length is 13 residues. The ends were cut back, 5 bases at V and 5 bases at J, with 12 bases in the middle. Germline V CDR1 and CDR2: SGHVS, FQNEAQ.

The sequence was collected from a man younger than 35 who had mild COVID-19 (a few samples of this study predate the infection). Cell type and time point are not known. The sample taken for sequencing was PBMCs or a T cell subset sorted from them (not recorded which). This rearrangement joins TRBV7-8 to TRBJ2-5; tentative D call: TRBD2 (5 bases). DNA of the CDR3: TGTGCCAGCAGCCGATCGAGGGCGGAGACCCAGTACTTC. It yields the protein CASSRSRAETQYF.